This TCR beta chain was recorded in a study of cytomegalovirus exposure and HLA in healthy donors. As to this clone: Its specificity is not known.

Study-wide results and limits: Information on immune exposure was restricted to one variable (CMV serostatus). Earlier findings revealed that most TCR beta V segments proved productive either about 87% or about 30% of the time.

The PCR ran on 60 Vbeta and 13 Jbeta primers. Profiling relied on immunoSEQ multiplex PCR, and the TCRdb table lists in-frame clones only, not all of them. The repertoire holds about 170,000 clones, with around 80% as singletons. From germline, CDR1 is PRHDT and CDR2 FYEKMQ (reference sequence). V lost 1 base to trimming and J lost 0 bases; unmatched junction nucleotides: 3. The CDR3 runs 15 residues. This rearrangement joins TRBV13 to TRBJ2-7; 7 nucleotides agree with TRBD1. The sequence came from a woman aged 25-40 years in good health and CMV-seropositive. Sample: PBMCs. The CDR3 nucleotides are TGTGCCAGCAGCTTAGACAGGGGACCCTCCTACGAGCAGTACTTC. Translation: CASSLDRGPSYEQYF.